These 9 T cell receptor beta chains were sequenced from one sample in a study of cytomegalovirus exposure and HLA in healthy donors. PCR used 60 Vbeta primers and 13 Jbeta primers. Method: immunoSEQ multiplex PCR; TCRdb's copy keeps in-frame clones and lacks some. This table has 150,000 to 200,000 clones, around 77% appearing once. Sequences were obtained from PBMCs. The receptors were gathered from a woman between 25 and 40 years old in good health and CMV-seronegative.

The chain recombines TRBV30 with TRBJ1-2; the match to TRBD1 covers 12 bases. J gave up 4 bases and V 3 bases, and 9 bases lay outside the gene matches. The CDR3 is 16 amino acids. Per germline, CDR1 GTSNPN and CDR2 SVGIG (reference sequence). Here the CDR3 DNA reads TGTGCCTGGAGGGAAACCGGGACAGGGGGCCGCTATGGCTACACCTTC. The encoded protein is CAWRETGTGGRYGYTF.

The CDR3: CASTGEVGAATEAFF. The CDR3 DNA sequence: TGTGCCAGCACGGGCGAGGTTGGGGCGGCCACTGAAGCTTTCTTT. V usage is TRBV2 and J usage is TRBJ1-1; possibly TRBD1 for D (5 bases). The CDR3 covers 15 residues. Trimming left V 7 bases short and J 4 bases short, with 19 bases between. Germline V CDR1 and CDR2: SNHLY, FYNNEI.

The chain uses TRBV6-5 and TRBJ1-2; D gene uncertain. V lost 6 bases and J 0 bases, leaving 11 bases between the germline ends. CDR1 and CDR2 (germline): MNHEY, SVGAGI. The CDR3 extends over 14 amino acids. The chain's CDR3 is CASRRGLANYGYTF. For the CDR3, the DNA is TGTGCCAGCAGGAGAGGGTTAGCTAACTATGGCTACACCTTC.

The genes are TRBV4-2 and TRBJ2-3, with 13 bases fitting TRBD2. Germline-derived CDR1 and CDR2 are LGHNA and YNFKEQ. The trim removed 2 bases at V and 3 bases at J, leaving 5 bases unmatched. The CDR3 is made up of 17 amino acids. This CDR3 reads CASSQIATSGGTDTQYF. The CDR3 coding sequence is TGTGCCAGCAGCCAAATCGCGACTAGCGGGGGGACAGATACGCAGTATTTT.

The count of this clone is one. The chain has TRBV5-4 and TRBJ2-3; 8 bases are shared with TRBD2. J was trimmed by 2 bases and V by 1 base; bases with no gene match: 9. Germline CDR1 and CDR2: SGHNT and YYREEE (reference sequence). The CDR3 loop spans 17 amino acids. The CDR3 DNA reads as TGTGCCAGCAGCTTGAGCCCGGCGGGGGGCTACACAGATACGCAGTATTTT. Its protein is CASSLSPAGGYTDTQYF.

This clone was observed a handful of times. The rearrangement joins TRBV7-9 to TRBJ1-1; D remains unclear. V lost 5 bases, J lost 0 bases, and 7 bases lay in between. Germline assignment: CDR1 SEHNR and CDR2 FQNEAQ (reference sequence). This CDR3 is 13 amino acids long. In DNA, the CDR3 is TGTGCCAGCAGCGTAAATATGAACACTGAAGCTTTCTTT. Its protein is CASSVNMNTEAFF.

This clone was counted a single time. The chain employs TRBV4-3 and TRBJ2-1, with D possibly TRBD1 on 5 matching bases. CDR1 and CDR2 from the germline V gene are LGHNA and YSLEER. With 0 bases removed from V and 8 bases from J, the gap between germline ends came to 17 bases. There are 16 residues in the CDR3. The CDR3 loop is CASSQDARRGEHEQFF. In DNA, the CDR3 is TGCGCCAGCAGCCAAGATGCGCGTAGGGGCGAACATGAGCAGTTCTTC.

The V call is TRBV6-5, the J call TRBJ1-1, with a tentative D call TRBD1 (5 bases). CDR1 is MNHEY, CDR2 SVGAGI, per germline. The germline V and J ends were trimmed by 6 bases and 1 base, with 9 bases remaining between them. This CDR3 is built from 13 residues. The CDR3 DNA is TGTGCCAGCAGGACCACAGGGAACACTGAAGCTTTCTTT. It translates to CASRTTGNTEAFF.

This chain connects TRBV5-1 to TRBJ2-2; 8 nucleotides match TRBD2. The V gene end was trimmed by 0 bases and the J gene end by 0 bases; junction bases not matched to a gene: 4. CDR1 SGHRS and CDR2 YFSETQ come from the germline V gene. The CDR3 is 17 residues long. CDR3 DNA: TGCGCCAGCAGCTTGGAACGGGGGGGGACGAACACCGGGGAGCTGTTTTTT. Protein: CASSLERGGTNTGELFF. Full variable domain (outside the CDR3, taken from reference TRBV5-1 and TRBJ2-2): KAGVTQTPRYLIKTRGQQVTLSCSPISGHRSVSWYQQTPGQGLQFLFEYFSETQRNKGNFPGRFSGRQFSNSRSEMNVSTLELGDSALYLCASSLERGGTNTGELFFGEGSRLTVL.